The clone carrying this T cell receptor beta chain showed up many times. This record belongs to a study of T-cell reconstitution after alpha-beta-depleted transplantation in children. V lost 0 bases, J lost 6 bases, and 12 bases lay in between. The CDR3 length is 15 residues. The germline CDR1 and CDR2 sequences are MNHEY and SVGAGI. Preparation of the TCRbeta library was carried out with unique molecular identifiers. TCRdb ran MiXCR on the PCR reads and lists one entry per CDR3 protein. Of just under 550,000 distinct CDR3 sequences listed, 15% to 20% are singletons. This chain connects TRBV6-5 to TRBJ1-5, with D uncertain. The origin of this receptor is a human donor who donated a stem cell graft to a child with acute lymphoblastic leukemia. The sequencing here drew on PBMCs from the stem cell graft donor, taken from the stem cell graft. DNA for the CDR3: TGTGCCAGCAGTTACTCGAGCTGGGCTGGTCAGCCCCAGCATTTT. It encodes CASSYSSWAGQPQHF.